This TCR beta chain was captured by sequencing in a study of OX40 agonist ivuxolimab in advanced cancers. Across the study: Every 2 weeks, patients got intravenous ivuxolimab at one of six dose levels (0.01-10 mg/kg).

The protocol was immunoSEQ multiplex PCR, while the TCRdb copy is restricted to in-frame clones and leaves out a portion. The repertoire holds about 12,000 clones, with 87% as singletons. Remarks on this clone: The antigen is undetermined.

Overall study results and limits: Within 6 weeks, CD4+ and CD8+ blood T cells expanded clonally at 0.1 to 3.0 mg/kg.

CDR1 is SGDLS, CDR2 YYNGEE, per germline. The CDR3 is 15 residues long. V dropped 4 bases and J dropped 1; count of bases not matched to a gene: 7. The chain recombines TRBV9 with TRBJ2-7, with TRBD1 identical over 8 bases. The origin of this receptor is an adult with an advanced solid tumor such as melanoma, head and neck, liver or kidney cancer. The specimen comprised CD4+ or CD8+ T cells sorted from blood, sampled in a trial of the OX40 agonist ivuxolimab. Written as DNA, the CDR3 is TGTGCCAGCAGCCTGGGACAGGACAAATCCTACGAGCAGTACTTC. Translating gives CASSLGQDKSYEQYF.